This T cell receptor (beta chain) was captured by sequencing in a study of T-cell reconstitution after alpha-beta-depleted transplantation in children (dated by TCRdb to 2015 to 2016). A note on the overall study: The study quantitatively tracked T-cell immune reconstitution after TCRalphabeta/CD19-depleted allogeneic hematopoietic cell transplantation in children using TCR repertoire profiling.

Overall results and qualifications from the work: The high TCRbeta diversity at day 60 in some patients was ascribed to recipient T cells and intrathymic progenitors that had survived conditioning. Apparently early alphabetaT-cell count recovery about two months after transplant reportedly relied on only several hundred rapidly expanded clones derived from non-depleted graft cells. Over subsequent months, a decline in hyperexpanded clone frequencies was noted, and after one year, T-cell counts and TCRbeta diversity were mostly ascribed to newly produced T cells.

This clonotype was picked up many times. No antigen is known for it. Within one base of it there is no much larger clone, and no base qualities were kept. To prepare the library, PCR was applied. TCRdb names Illumina HiSeq 2500 as the instrument used. TCR library preparation used molecular barcoding, with unique molecular identifiers applied to normalize quantification of the TCRbeta repertoire. TCRdb applied fastp at Q25 and MiXCR to the public reads, then kept only in-frame beta chains. For every CDR3 protein sequence, its rows merge into one entry that carries the most common genes and DNA. This sample is represented by 55,000 to 85,000 distinct CDR3 sequences; about a tenth of them were singletons. The ten largest clones add up to roughly 13% of the sample. This specimen's treatment or condition label, per the study, means: allogeneic hematopoietic cell transplantation with graft depleted of TCRalphabeta T cells and CD19 B cells. The transplant recipients were children given TCRalphabeta/CD19-depleted allogeneic hematopoietic cell grafts.

Inclusive of the bounding cysteine and phenylalanine, the CDR3 is 15 residues long. Only the CDR3 DNA is retained, 45 bases long and in frame from the first base. Relative to germline, V is missing 2 bases and J is missing 7 bases, with 8 bases of the junction outside any gene match. The CDR1 and CDR2 encoded by the germline V gene are MNHEY and SVGEGT. The receptor's source is a boy younger than 18 with acute myeloid leukemia, due to receive a stem cell transplant. The chain was built from TRBV6-2 or TRBV6-3 and TRBJ2-1, with 7 central nucleotides matching TRBD1. The sample here was PBMCs, taken before TCRalphabeta/CD19-depleted stem cell transplant. CDR3 sequence: CASSYVTGLFNEQFF. In nucleotides, the sequence is TGTGCCAGCAGTTACGTGACAGGGCTTTTTAATGAGCAGTTCTTC.